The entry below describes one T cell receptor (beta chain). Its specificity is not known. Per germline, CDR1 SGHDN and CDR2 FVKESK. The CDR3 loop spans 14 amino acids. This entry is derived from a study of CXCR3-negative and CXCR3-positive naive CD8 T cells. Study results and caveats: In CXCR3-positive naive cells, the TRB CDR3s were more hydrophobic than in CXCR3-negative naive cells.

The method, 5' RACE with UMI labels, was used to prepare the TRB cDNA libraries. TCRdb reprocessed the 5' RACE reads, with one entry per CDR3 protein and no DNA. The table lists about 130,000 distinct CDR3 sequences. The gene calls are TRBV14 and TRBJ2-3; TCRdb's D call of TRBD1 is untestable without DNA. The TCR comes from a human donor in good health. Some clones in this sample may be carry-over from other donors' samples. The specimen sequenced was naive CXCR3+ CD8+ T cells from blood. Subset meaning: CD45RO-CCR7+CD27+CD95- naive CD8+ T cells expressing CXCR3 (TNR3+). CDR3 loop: CASSRGGGMDTQYF.